The sequence of this T cell receptor beta chain was determined in a study of shared clonotypes between healthy human individuals. V lost 6 bases and J 0 bases, leaving 11 bases between the germline ends. This CDR3 has 14 residues. In germline, CDR1 is MNHNS, CDR2 SASEGT. Using immunoSEQ multiplex PCR, the repertoire was profiled, and TCRdb retains in-frame clones only, with some absent. Of fewer than 400,000 clones in the sample, under 80% are singletons; the top ten hold approximately 10%. The V and J genes are TRBV6-1 and TRBJ1-2, with D possibly matching TRBD1 (5 bases). This clonotype originated in a man aged 30 to 39 in good health. Sequencing input: memory CD4+ T cells sorted from blood. This sample's subset: CD45RA-negative fraction. The CDR3 protein is CASSLTAANYGYTF. For the CDR3, the DNA is TGTGCCAGCAGCCTGACAGCAGCTAACTATGGCTACACCTTC.